This entry lists 31 T cell receptor beta chains sequenced from one sample in a study of T cells expressing NK-cell markers. TCRdb reanalyzed the 5' RACE reads and collapses them to one entry per CDR3 protein, without DNA. The sample holds about 460,000 distinct CDR3 sequences. The sequencing input was blood T cells: a sorted CD56 or NKG2C T cell subset, CD4+ or CD8+ T cells, or bulk PBMC T cells (not recorded which). These receptors came from a woman aged 50 to 60 in good health.

This rearrangement joins TRBV27 to TRBJ1-4; TCRdb picks TRBD1, but there is no DNA to check that call. Germline V gives CDR1 MNHEY, CDR2 SMNVEV (reference sequence). The CDR3 is made up of 15 amino acids. CDR3 loop: CASSPWTGVNEKLFF.

This chain joins TRBV6-5 and TRBJ2-1; TCRdb proposes TRBD2, but this gene call is untestable without DNA. CDR3 size: 15 residues. The germline V gene encodes CDR1 MNHEY and CDR2 SVGAGI. The CDR3 reads CASSKSGKSYNEQFF.

This CDR3 is CASSYRDRGKNIQYF. V usage is TRBV5-1 and J usage is TRBJ2-4; TCRdb lists TRBD1, though no DNA is available to test this call. Looked up from germline, CDR1 is SGHRS and CDR2 is YFSETQ. The CDR3 contains 15 residues.

This rearrangement joins TRBV15 to TRBJ2-7; without DNA, the TCRdb call of TRBD2 cannot be checked. Germline V lookup: CDR1 LNHNV, CDR2 YYDKDF (reference sequence). CDR3 size: 18 residues. The CDR3 is CATSRVTLTSGYSLRQYF.

This sequence joins TRBV19 and TRBJ1-6; TCRdb proposes TRBD1, but this gene call is untestable without DNA. Germline V gene data show CDR1 as LNHDA and CDR2 as SQIVND (reference sequence). The CDR3 is 13 residues long. Here the CDR3 reads CASTEGQGSPLHF.

The chain joins TRBV7-9 to TRBJ2-1. Germline V gives CDR1 SEHNR, CDR2 FQNEAQ (reference sequence). This CDR3 contains 15 residues. This chain's CDR3 is CASSPFRSPYNEQFF.

The chain uses TRBV5-1 and TRBJ2-1; the D call of TRBD1 rests on TCRdb alone, since no DNA is present to check it. This CDR3 is built from 17 residues. CDR1 and CDR2 from the germline V gene are SGHRS and YFSETQ. The CDR3 loop reads CASSLVSPQFSYNEQFF.

The V call is TRBV12-3 or TRBV12-4, the J call TRBJ2-5; checking the TCRdb D call of TRBD1 is not possible without DNA. This CDR3 contains 15 residues. The CDR3 sequence: CASSFQSGRLETQYF.

The genes are TRBV14 and TRBJ2-5; there is no DNA to check the TCRdb D call of TRBD2. The germline V gene encodes CDR1 SGHDN and CDR2 FVKESK. The CDR3 is 16 residues long. CDR3 amino acids: CASSQGAKRDLRTQYF.

The J gene is TRBJ1-2, the V gene TRBV20-1. The CDR3 is made up of 15 amino acids. The germline gives CDR1 DFQATT, CDR2 SNEGSKA (reference sequence). This chain's CDR3 is CSARDRRLFGYGYTF.

The chain carries TRBV3-1 and TRBJ1-5; the TCRdb call, TRBD1, lacks DNA for checking. The CDR3 extends over 17 amino acids. Germline CDR1 is LGHDT and CDR2 is YNNKEL (reference sequence). The CDR3 loop reads CASSQEGAHRSNQPQHF.

The chain uses TRBV6-5 and TRBJ2-3; with no DNA, the TCRdb D assignment of TRBD2 cannot be verified. Germline V lookup: CDR1 MNHEY, CDR2 SVGAGI. This CDR3 has 14 residues. The CDR3 sequence is CASKVGGPADTQYF.

The chain employs TRBV3-1 and TRBJ2-5; TCRdb indicates TRBD2, and absent DNA this call remains unverified. This CDR3 comprises 15 residues. Per germline, CDR1 LGHDT and CDR2 YNNKEL (reference sequence). This CDR3 is CASSQDPVREETQYF.

J is TRBJ2-3 and V is TRBV2; TCRdb calls TRBD2, which cannot be checked without DNA. The germline gives CDR1 SNHLY, CDR2 FYNNEI. The CDR3 is made up of 14 amino acids. CDR3 region: CASSRTSNADTQYF.

CDR3 sequence reads: CASSTHGSATDTQYF. The gene calls are TRBV5-1 and TRBJ2-3; TCRdb names TRBD2, which stays unverified in the absence of DNA. CDR1 SGHRS and CDR2 YFSETQ come from the germline V gene. This CDR3 has 15 amino acids.

This chain uses TRBV19 with TRBJ2-2; checking the TCRdb D call of TRBD1 is not possible without DNA. This CDR3 region has 17 residues. CDR1 and CDR2 (germline): LNHDA, SQIVND (reference sequence). CDR3 loop: CASSIGAGTGNTGELFF.

The rearrangement uses TRBV7-9 and TRBJ2-7; TCRdb's D call, TRBD1, is unchecked because there is no DNA. Germline assignment: CDR1 SEHNR and CDR2 FQNEAQ (reference sequence). The CDR3 runs 18 residues. The CDR3 sequence: CASSLGARGGAPIYEQYF.

The chain has TRBV5-1 and TRBJ2-2; with no DNA, the TCRdb D assignment of TRBD2 cannot be verified. The CDR3 covers 18 residues. CDR1 and CDR2 (germline): SGHRS, YFSETQ. The CDR3: CASSWSRAGGTNTGELFF.

The rearrangement uses TRBV5-4 and TRBJ2-3. CDR1 and CDR2 (germline): SGHNT, YYREEE (reference sequence). The CDR3 is made up of 14 amino acids. The chain's CDR3 is CASSFWRSTDTQYF.

This chain uses TRBV20-1 with TRBJ1-4; TCRdb lists TRBD1, though no DNA is available to test this call. The CDR3 is made up of 13 amino acids. Germline V gene data show CDR1 as DFQATT and CDR2 as SNEGSKA (reference sequence). This CDR3 reads CSATTGLGEKLFF.

The V gene is TRBV20-1, the J gene TRBJ2-3; TCRdb's assignment of TRBD2 cannot be checked, as there is no DNA. This CDR3 contains 12 residues. The germline CDR1 and CDR2 sequences are DFQATT and SNEGSKA (reference sequence). The CDR3 loop reads CSVGEEADTQYF.

This chain joins TRBV7-6 and TRBJ2-5; TCRdb names TRBD2, which stays unverified in the absence of DNA. Germline V gene sequence: CDR1 SGHVS, CDR2 FNYEAQ. This CDR3 comprises 15 residues. CDR3 region: CASSLIAGPQETQYF.

V usage is TRBV24-1 and J usage is TRBJ2-3. Germline-derived CDR1 and CDR2 are KGHDR and SFDVKD. The CDR3 contains 12 residues. The CDR3: CANKKHPDTQYF.

This rearrangement joins TRBV27 to TRBJ2-5; TCRdb proposes TRBD2, but this gene call is untestable without DNA. The CDR3 is 15 residues long. The germline gives CDR1 MNHEY, CDR2 SMNVEV (reference sequence). CDR3 sequence: CASKPGPRGGETQYF.

The chain employs TRBV24-1 and TRBJ2-3. Germline V gives CDR1 KGHDR, CDR2 SFDVKD. CDR3 length: 16 amino acids. The CDR3 region is CATSAQRGPSTDTQYF.

V gene TRBV27 combines with J gene TRBJ2-7; without DNA, the TCRdb call of TRBD2 cannot be checked. This CDR3 is 12 amino acids long. Germline-derived CDR1 and CDR2 are MNHEY and SMNVEV (reference sequence). The CDR3 spells CASRGTRTEQYF.

The chain is built from TRBV5-1 and TRBJ2-7. There are 14 residues in the CDR3. Germline V gene data show CDR1 as SGHRS and CDR2 as YFSETQ. CDR3 sequence reads: CASSLGISSYEQYF.

The chain recombines TRBV5-6 with TRBJ2-7; as DNA is missing, the TRBD1 call by TCRdb cannot be tested. The CDR3 runs 14 residues. The germline gives CDR1 SGHDT, CDR2 YYEEEE. CDR3 residues: CASSPATGPYEQYF. The entire variable domain, with the rest obtained from reference TRBV5-6 and TRBJ2-7, is as follows: DAGVTQSPTHLIKTRGQQVTLRCSPKSGHDTVSWYQQALGQGPQFIFQYYEEEERQRGNFPDRFSGHQFPNYSSELNVNALLLGDSALYLCASSPATGPYEQYFGPGTRLTVT.

The V call is TRBV11-2, the J call TRBJ1-1. Germline V gene lookup returns CDR1 SGHAT and CDR2 FQNNGV. The CDR3 contains 14 residues. The CDR3 region is CASSVISRNTEAFF.

The chain combines TRBV4-1 with TRBJ2-7; TCRdb gives TRBD2 as the D gene, but with no DNA this cannot be confirmed. This CDR3 region has 16 residues. Germline-derived CDR1 and CDR2 are MGHRA and YSYEKL. Here the CDR3 reads CASSQGSGRLVYEQYF.

This chain connects TRBV6-5 to TRBJ2-3; there is no DNA to check the TCRdb D call of TRBD1. The CDR3 extends over 16 amino acids. From germline, CDR1 is MNHEY and CDR2 SVGAGI. The CDR3 sequence: CASRPQGRLSTDTQYF.